This entry is about one TCR beta chain. This entry belongs to a study of CD8 T cells in Susac syndrome. CDR3 length: 11 amino acids. The V and J ends lost 7 bases and 11 bases respectively, with 14 bases between them. Germline loops: CDR1 SGHTA, CDR2 FQGNSA. RNA in amounts of roughly 0.5 to 1 ug was reverse transcribed with random hexamers. TCRdb re-analysed the immunoSEQ multiplex PCR reads in MiXCR, keeping a single row per CDR3 protein. The table has about 140,000 distinct CDR3 sequences, 95% seen once; the top ten hold roughly 0.14%. The study sequenced TCR beta in blood CD8+ and CD4+ T cells. The chain combines TRBV7-2 with TRBJ1-2; D unresolved. The receptor was isolated from a human donor with Susac syndrome. The sample was CD4+ T cells from PBMCs. In DNA form, the CDR3 reads TGTGCCAGCATTGGAGGTCTTGGGTACACCTTC. Amino acid sequence: CASIGGLGYTF.